This paragraph covers one T cell receptor beta chain sequence. Its antigen remains unidentified. Both 60 Vbeta primers and 13 Jbeta primers went into the PCR. Sequencing used immunoSEQ multiplex PCR; TCRdb keeps in-frame clones, though not all of them. The sample records more than 85,000 clones, around three quarters being singletons. The data were taken from a study of cytomegalovirus exposure and HLA in healthy donors. Whole-study results and caveats: Specificity of three CMV-associated chains for CMV antigens was verified in vitro. A classifier reportedly called cytomegalovirus status with high sensitivity and specificity.

Germline-derived CDR1 and CDR2 are MNHNS and SASEGT. J lost 10 bases, V lost 1 base, and 8 bases had no gene match. This CDR3 spans 16 amino acids. Input material: PBMCs. This chain connects TRBV6-1 to TRBJ2-1; 12 bases line up with TRBD2. This TCR came from a woman between 45 and 60 years old in good health and CMV-seropositive. CDR3 amino acids: CASSEVPGTSGSEQFF. The DNA for the CDR3 is TGTGCCAGCAGTGAAGTACCCGGGACTAGCGGGTCCGAGCAGTTCTTC.